This T cell receptor (beta chain) was sequenced during a study of blood T cell repertoires in COVID-19. The CDR3 length is 16 residues. From germline, CDR1 is SGHDT and CDR2 YYEEEE. V dropped 1 base and J dropped 8; count of bases not matched to a gene: 8. Authors' analysis steps: For nucleated cells, counts were estimated from reference gene primer amplification. The table came from immunoSEQ multiplex PCR; TCRdb's copy has only in-frame clones and leaves some out. Clone size and the V and J calls come from that table; the DNA yielded D and trimming. The table shows approximately 150,000 clones, with roughly 87% occurring only once.

The chain employs TRBV5-6 and TRBJ2-1; TRBD2 matches 11 bases. This TCR was recovered from a woman aged 50 to 60 with acute or convalescent COVID-19. The specimen was peripheral blood. CDR3 amino acids: CASSLSLAGGLDEQFF. The DNA for the CDR3 is TGTGCCAGCAGCTTGTCGCTAGCGGGAGGTCTAGATGAGCAGTTCTTC.